A single sample is the source of the 23 T cell receptor beta chains below, sequenced in a study of cytomegalovirus exposure and HLA in healthy donors. Generated by immunoSEQ multiplex PCR, the TCRdb table keeps only in-frame clones and is missing some. The repertoire holds some 190,000 clones, with about 84% as singletons. The source material was PBMCs. The source is a woman aged 18-29 years in good health and CMV-seronegative.

V is TRBV29-1 and J is TRBJ1-2; 7 bases line up with TRBD1. The CDR3 length is 13 residues. Germline trimming cut 3 bases from V and 4 bases from J; bases unmatched to any gene: 5. Germline V gene sequence: CDR1 SQVTM, CDR2 ANQGSEA. The DNA of the CDR3 is TGCAGCGTTGAGGAGGGGGCCCCCTATGGCTACACCTTC. Its translation is CSVEEGAPYGYTF.

V gene TRBV5-8 combines with J gene TRBJ1-2; 9 bases align to TRBD1. Germline lookup yields CDR1 SGHTS and CDR2 YDEGEE. The V gene end was trimmed by 1 base and the J gene end by 4 bases; junction bases not matched to a gene: 11. CDR3 length: 17 amino acids. The CDR3 is CASSLPSGTGFPYGYTF. The CDR3 nucleotides read TGTGCCAGCAGCTTGCCCTCCGGGACAGGGTTTCCCTATGGCTACACCTTC.

The chain combines TRBV5-1 with TRBJ1-1; 8 bases align to TRBD1. The CDR3 runs to 15 residues. V lost 4 bases to trimming and J lost 6 bases; unmatched junction nucleotides: 11. Germline assignment: CDR1 SGHRS and CDR2 YFSETQ. CDR3 residues: CASSPARDRGAEAFF. Here the CDR3 DNA reads TGCGCCAGCAGCCCCGCCCGCGACAGGGGTGCTGAAGCTTTCTTT.

The gene calls are TRBV19 and TRBJ1-5; D remains unclear. This CDR3 spans 14 amino acids. Germline V gene lookup returns CDR1 LNHDA and CDR2 SQIVND (reference sequence). The germline V and J ends were trimmed by 10 bases and 13 bases, with 26 bases remaining between them. The CDR3 sequence: CATYESGSSYPQHF. The CDR3 coding sequence is TGTGCCACATACGAATCCGGGTCATCCTACCCTCAGCATTTT.

There are a few counts of this clone. V is TRBV7-9 and J is TRBJ1-2, with a weak D call TRBD1 (6 bases). This CDR3 region has 16 residues. V was shortened by 5 bases and J by 2 bases, with 18 bases between the two germline ends. CDR1 is SEHNR and CDR2 is FQNEAQ in the germline V gene (reference sequence). The CDR3 region has the DNA TGTGCCAGCAGCCGAGGTACAGGGTCCGGGAACTATGGCTACACCTTC. Residues: CASSRGTGSGNYGYTF.

The chain is built from TRBV27 and TRBJ2-2, with a weak D call TRBD2 (6 bases). V lost 3 bases and J 0 bases, leaving 8 bases between the germline ends. Germline assignment: CDR1 MNHEY and CDR2 SMNVEV (reference sequence). CDR3 size: 15 residues. This chain's CDR3 is CASSLWGANTGELFF. The CDR3 DNA sequence: TGTGCCAGCAGTTTGTGGGGGGCGAACACCGGGGAGCTGTTTTTT.

The V call is TRBV10-2, the J call TRBJ1-2; perhaps TRBD1 as D (5 bases). V lost 2 bases and J 4 bases, leaving 11 bases between the germline ends. The CDR3 runs to 14 residues. The germline gives CDR1 WSHSY, CDR2 SAAADI. CDR3 sequence: CASSELQGLYGYTF. The CDR3 DNA reads TGCGCCAGCAGTGAGCTTCAGGGCCTCTATGGCTACACCTTC.

This chain uses TRBV7-3 with TRBJ1-1; D remains ambiguous. This CDR3 has 13 amino acids. Germline V CDR1 and CDR2: SGHTA, FQGTGA. Between the trimmed V and J ends, which lost 4 bases and 3 bases, there was a span of 9 bases. The CDR3 region is CASSSTADTEAFF. CDR3 nucleotides: TGTGCCAGCAGCTCGACGGCGGACACTGAAGCTTTCTTT.

The chain couples TRBV11-3 to TRBJ1-1; D unresolved. The V end was cut by 0 bases, the J end by 3 bases, with 5 bases between. Germline loops: CDR1 SGHNT, CDR2 YENEEA. The CDR3 runs to 13 residues. CDR3: CASSLDGHTEAFF. For the CDR3, the DNA is TGTGCCAGCAGCTTAGATGGGCACACTGAAGCTTTCTTT. The entire variable domain, with the rest obtained from reference TRBV11-3 and TRBJ1-1, is as follows: EAGVVQSPRYKIIEKKQPVAFWCNPISGHNTLYWYLQNLGQGPELLIRYENEEAVDDSQLPKDRFSAERLKGVDSTLKIQPAELGDSAVYLCASSLDGHTEAFFGQGTRLTVV.

The chain employs TRBV7-6 and TRBJ2-7, with 7 positions matching TRBD1. The trim removed 1 base at V and 4 bases at J, leaving 4 bases unmatched. This CDR3 comprises 14 residues. Germline V gene sequence: CDR1 SGHVS, CDR2 FNYEAQ. The CDR3 bases are TGTGCCAGCAGCTTAGGGGGGACAGAGTACGAGCAGTACTTC. This translates into CASSLGGTEYEQYF.

This sequence joins TRBV5-1 and TRBJ2-3; the match to TRBD2 covers 8 bases. CDR3 size: 15 residues. Unmatched junction bases numbered 9, after V lost 6 bases and J lost 3 bases. The germline V gene has CDR1 SGHRS and CDR2 YFSETQ. The CDR3 DNA reads TGCGCCAGCACCCTCGGACTAGCTGGTACAGATACGCAGTATTTT. Translating gives CASTLGLAGTDTQYF. Complete variable domain (other parts from reference TRBV5-1 and TRBJ2-3): KAGVTQTPRYLIKTRGQQVTLSCSPISGHRSVSWYQQTPGQGLQFLFEYFSETQRNKGNFPGRFSGRQFSNSRSEMNVSTLELGDSALYLCASTLGLAGTDTQYFGPGTRLTVL.

This clone turned up a few times. Other nucleotide sequences in the sample specify the same CDR3. The rearrangement uses TRBV6-5 and TRBJ1-2; a weak D match, TRBD1 (5 bases). Deletions cut 6 bases from V and 4 bases from J, with 9 bases between. Germline CDR1 MNHEY, CDR2 SVGAGI. The CDR3 consists of 12 residues. The CDR3 DNA follows: TGTGCCAGCAGCCCGCAGGGCTATGGCTACACCTTC. Residues: CASSPQGYGYTF.

The rearrangement uses TRBV2 and TRBJ1-4; possibly TRBD1 for D (6 bases). CDR1 is SNHLY and CDR2 is FYNNEI in the germline V gene. V lost 4 bases and J 0 bases, leaving 9 bases between the germline ends. This CDR3 contains 15 residues. The CDR3 reads CASSGQAATNEKLFF. The DNA of the CDR3 is TGTGCCAGCAGTGGACAGGCCGCAACTAATGAAAAACTGTTTTTT.

The chain is built from TRBV7-2 and TRBJ2-1; 7 bases fit TRBD2. Unmatched junction bases numbered 16, after V lost 1 base and J lost 10 bases. The length of the CDR3 is 17 residues. CDR1 SGHTA and CDR2 FQGNSA come from the germline V gene. CDR3 region: CASSLDLREGQAGEQFF. CDR3 nucleotides: TGTGCCAGCAGCTTAGACTTAAGGGAGGGCCAGGCGGGCGAGCAGTTCTTC.

A single count supports this clone. This sequence joins TRBV6-5 and TRBJ2-7; D not certain. There are 14 residues in the CDR3. Trimming left V 0 bases short and J 10 bases short, with 16 bases between. Per germline, CDR1 MNHEY and CDR2 SVGAGI. CDR3 loop: CASSYSRVSSHQYF. The CDR3 DNA sequence: TGTGCCAGCAGTTACTCTCGGGTCTCCTCCCATCAGTACTTC.

The chain is built from TRBV5-4 and TRBJ2-5; 10 bases are shared with TRBD1. Trimming at V came to 3 bases and at J to 7 bases, leaving 12 bases not matched to a gene. From germline, CDR1 is SGHNT and CDR2 YYREEE (reference sequence). The CDR3 length is 16 residues. The CDR3 spells CASSSPSTGGWGTQYF. The CDR3 region has the DNA TGTGCCAGCAGCTCCCCGTCGACAGGGGGCTGGGGGACCCAGTACTTC.

The DNA of the CDR3 is TGTGCCACCGCGTTAACGTGGGATACGCAGTATTTT. It codes for CATALTWDTQYF. The rearrangement uses TRBV6-5 and TRBJ2-3; unclear D gene. Germline loops: CDR1 MNHEY, CDR2 SVGAGI. V was cut by 10 bases and J by 6 bases, with 14 bases left in between. The length of the CDR3 is 12 residues.

The chain couples TRBV30 to TRBJ1-4; 7 nucleotides line up with TRBD1. CDR3 length: 15 residues. The V segment lost 2 bases and the J segment 5 bases; nucleotides outside the gene matches: 8. CDR1 is GTSNPN and CDR2 is SVGIG in the germline V gene (reference sequence). CDR3 protein: CAWSLTGALNEKLFF. Written as DNA, the CDR3 is TGTGCCTGGAGTTTAACAGGGGCCCTCAATGAAAAACTGTTTTTT.

The chain recombines TRBV7-9 with TRBJ1-2; weak D call: TRBD1 (6 bases). Trimming left V 5 bases short and J 6 bases short, with 19 bases between. CDR3 length equals 15 residues. Germline assignment: CDR1 SEHNR and CDR2 FQNEAQ (reference sequence). The CDR3: CASSQDRKGLDGYTF. As DNA, the CDR3 is TGTGCCAGCAGCCAAGACAGGAAGGGTTTGGATGGCTACACCTTC. The full variable domain, its missing parts supplied by reference TRBV7-9 and TRBJ1-2, is DTGVSQNPRHKITKRGQNVTFRCDPISEHNRLYWYRQTLGQGPEFLTYFQNEAQLEKSRLLSDRFSAERPKGSFSTLEIQRTEQGDSAMYLCASSQDRKGLDGYTFGSGTRLTVV.

V gene TRBV7-8 combines with J gene TRBJ1-3, with D perhaps TRBD1 (5 bases). CDR1 is SGHVS and CDR2 is FQNEAQ in the germline V gene. There are 17 residues in the CDR3. V lost 1 base, J lost 0 bases, and 13 bases lay in between. Written as DNA, the CDR3 is TGTGCCAGCAGCTTAGGAGGGACTCTCAGCTCTGGAAACACCATATATTTT. Translated: CASSLGGTLSSGNTIYF.

The chain couples TRBV7-9 to TRBJ1-5; no firm D call. From germline, CDR1 is SEHNR and CDR2 FQNEAQ (reference sequence). The CDR3 extends over 15 amino acids. V lost 1 base, J lost 3 bases, and 10 bases lay in between. This chain's CDR3 is CASSLGGKVNQPQHF. The CDR3 DNA is TGTGCCAGCAGCTTAGGCGGCAAAGTCAATCAGCCCCAGCATTTT.

Only one count was recorded for this clone. The chain uses TRBV5-1 and TRBJ2-2; a possible D gene is TRBD2 (5 bases). Trimming took 3 bases from V and 4 from J, leaving 13 bases between them. The CDR3 extends over 15 amino acids. Germline assignment: CDR1 SGHRS and CDR2 YFSETQ. Here the CDR3 DNA reads TGCGCCAGCAGCTGGAGCTGGACTCGCACCGGGGAGCTGTTTTTT. Residues: CASSWSWTRTGELFF.

The chain uses TRBV5-6 and TRBJ2-7, with a weak D call TRBD2 (5 bases). The CDR3 is 13 amino acids. Per germline, CDR1 SGHDT and CDR2 YYEEEE. Trimming removed 3 bases from V and 3 bases from J, with 10 bases in between. CDR3 sequence: CASSSGNLYEQYF. The CDR3 nucleotides are TGTGCCAGCAGCTCGGGGAACCTCTACGAGCAGTACTTC.